This TCR beta chain is drawn from a study of blood T cell repertoires in COVID-19. Whole-study context: T cells, B-cell-depleted T cells, or PBMCs supplied cDNA or gDNA.

This study enrolled people aged 18 to 89 from approximately 25 US geographic areas. Participant-given clinical history determined each cohort assignment. In the study's own analysis: Amplified reference gene primers provided the basis for estimating nucleated cell counts. Measured with immunoSEQ multiplex PCR; TCRdb has only the in-frame clones, and not every one. Clone size and the V and J calls come from that table; the DNA yielded D and trimming. The repertoire holds about 220,000 clones, roughly 90% seen once, with approximately 15% in the top ten. The material sequenced was PBMCs or T cells enriched from blood (not recorded which). The TCR sequence derives from a man aged 25 to 45 who had been exposed to COVID-19.

CDR3 in amino acids: CASSLARGLAGGIYNEQFF. In DNA form, the CDR3 reads TGTGCCAGCAGCTTAGCGCGTGGACTAGCGGGGGGGATATACAATGAGCAGTTCTTC. The gene calls are TRBV7-9 and TRBJ2-1; 15 bases match TRBD2. V shed 0 bases, J shed 4 bases, and the junction held 7 bases outside the gene matches. This CDR3 is built from 19 residues. CDR1 and CDR2 (germline): SEHNR, FQNEAQ (reference sequence).